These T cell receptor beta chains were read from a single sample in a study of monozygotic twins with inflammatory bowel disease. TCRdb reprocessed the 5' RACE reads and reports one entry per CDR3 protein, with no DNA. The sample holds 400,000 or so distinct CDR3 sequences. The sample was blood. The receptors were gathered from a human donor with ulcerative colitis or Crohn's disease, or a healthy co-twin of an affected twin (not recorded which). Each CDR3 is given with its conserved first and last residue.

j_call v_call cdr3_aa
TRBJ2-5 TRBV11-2 CASSSVWDETQYF
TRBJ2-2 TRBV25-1 CASSDPHWGTGELFF
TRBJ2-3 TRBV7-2 CASSLALGTDTQYF
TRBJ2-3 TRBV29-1 CSVEGTRTSGDTQYF
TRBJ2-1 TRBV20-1 CSARSGLAYNEQFF
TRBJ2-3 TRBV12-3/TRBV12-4 CASSPDRGRSRSTDTQYF
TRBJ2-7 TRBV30 CAWSPITGLWGYEQYF
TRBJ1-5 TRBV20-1 CSAQRGAGYSNQPQHF
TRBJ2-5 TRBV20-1 CSARGLGTVKETQYF
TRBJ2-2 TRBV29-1 CSATGTENTGELFF
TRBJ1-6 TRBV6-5 CASSNHRVNNSPLHF
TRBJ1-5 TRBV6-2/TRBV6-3 CASRPVGDGRSQPQHF
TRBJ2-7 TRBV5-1 CASSDFENEQYF
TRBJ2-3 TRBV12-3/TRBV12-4 CASSPGTSGGDTQYF
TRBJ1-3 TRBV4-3 CASSQPRTGAGNTIYF
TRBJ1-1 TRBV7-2 CASSLAPGVAEAFF
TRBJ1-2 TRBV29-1 CSVWVNDGYTF
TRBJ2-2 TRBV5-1 CASSSGQAAKELFF
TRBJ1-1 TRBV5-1 CASSLDVEGTEAFF
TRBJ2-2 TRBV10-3 CAISESTRAGQGNGELFF
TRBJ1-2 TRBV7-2 CASSSPSGGAGYGYTF
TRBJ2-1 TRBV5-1 CASSWTGTGDNEQFF
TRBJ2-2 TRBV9 CASSPSWDPRRTGELFF
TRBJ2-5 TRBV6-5 CASSYSRQETQYF
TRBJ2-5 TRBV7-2 CASSPQRGGLETQYF
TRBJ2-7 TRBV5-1 CASSVRRDYEQYF
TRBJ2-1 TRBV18 CASSPPLRGSGEQFF
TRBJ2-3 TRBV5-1 CASSLLDTQYF
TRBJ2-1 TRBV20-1 CSARRGQSGYNEQFF
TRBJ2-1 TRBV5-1 CASSLAAGEGYNEQFF
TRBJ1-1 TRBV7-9 CASRSDTNTEAFF
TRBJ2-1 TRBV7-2 CASSPRPGPVSGEQFF
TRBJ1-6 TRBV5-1 CASSVTEYNSPLHF
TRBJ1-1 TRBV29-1 CSVRTAGEAFF
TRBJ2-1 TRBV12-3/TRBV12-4 CASSFSGLVGEQFF
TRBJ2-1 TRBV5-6 CASSFNAGGYNEQFF
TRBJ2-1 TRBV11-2 CASSGLAEPFF
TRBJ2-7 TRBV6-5 CASSYSVLGPYEQYF
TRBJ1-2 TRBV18 CASSPGTGANYGYTF
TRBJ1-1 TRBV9 CGSSVGGGQVNTEAFF
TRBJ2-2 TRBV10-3 CAIRDVIRGTGELFF
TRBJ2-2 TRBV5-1 CASSYRDSLTGELFF
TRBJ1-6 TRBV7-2 CASTSGWFYASPLHF
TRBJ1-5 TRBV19 CASNPGGSSNQPQHF
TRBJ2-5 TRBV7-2 CASSSTGQQETQYF
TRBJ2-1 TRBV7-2 CASSLASTEVHEQFF
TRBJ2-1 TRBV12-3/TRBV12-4 CASSLLLAAEIDEQFF
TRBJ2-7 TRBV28 CASSFRVSRLTRLARGEGQYF
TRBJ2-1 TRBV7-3 CASSLQTSSGYNEQFF
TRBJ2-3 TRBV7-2 CASSQRSGGTDTQYF
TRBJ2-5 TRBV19 CASSSSGSLETQYF
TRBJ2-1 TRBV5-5 CASSLGREQFF
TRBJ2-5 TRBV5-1 CASTASPQTRGLETQYF
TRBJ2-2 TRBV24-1 CATRKGVTGELFF
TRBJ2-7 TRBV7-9 CASRSGREQYF
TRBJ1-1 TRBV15 CATSGQGLVAFF
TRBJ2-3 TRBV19 CASSIFWQGPQDTQYF
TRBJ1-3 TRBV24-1 CATSDPTGSGNTIYF
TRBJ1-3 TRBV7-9 CASSFPSGVAGNTIYF
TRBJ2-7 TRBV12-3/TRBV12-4 CASRPAGGNEQYF